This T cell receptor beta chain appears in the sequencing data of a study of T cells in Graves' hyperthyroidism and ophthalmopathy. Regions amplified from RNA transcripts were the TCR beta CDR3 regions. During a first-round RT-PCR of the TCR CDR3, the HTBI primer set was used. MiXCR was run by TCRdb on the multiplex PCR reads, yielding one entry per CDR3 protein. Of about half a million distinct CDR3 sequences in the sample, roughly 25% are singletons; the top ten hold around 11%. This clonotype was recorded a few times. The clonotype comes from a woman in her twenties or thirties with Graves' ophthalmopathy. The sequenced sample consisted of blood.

The CDR3 DNA reads TGTGCCAGCAGTAATTTTGTTTCGGGACGGGGCGGGGAGCTGTTTTTT. The encoded protein is CASSNFVSGRGGELFF. The genes are TRBV2 and TRBJ2-2; D assignment may be TRBD1 or TRBD2 (5 bases each). V was clipped by 5 bases and J by 7 bases, with 20 bases between them. The CDR3 contains 16 residues. Germline-derived CDR1 and CDR2 are SNHLY and FYNNEI.